This T cell receptor beta chain appears in the sequencing data of a study of cytomegalovirus exposure and HLA in healthy donors. Background on the study: The early release's HLA-typed donors yielded tens of millions of unique TCRs. Study findings and constraints: Among TCR beta chains, those listed as cytomegalovirus-associated numbered around 180.

The PCR made use of 60 Vbeta and 13 Jbeta primers. Assay: immunoSEQ multiplex PCR; the TCRdb copy retains only in-frame clones and omits some. Seen here are approximately 120,000 clones, about 81% observed once, and the top ten hold about 1%. The CDR3 is 13 residues long. CDR1 and CDR2 from the germline V gene are SEHNR and FQNEAQ (reference sequence). V dropped 1 base and J dropped 3 bases, with 4 bases sitting between them. A few counts support this clone. Its specificity is unknown. The sequencing sample was made of PBMCs. This TCR came from a woman aged 25 to 39 in good health and CMV-seronegative. This sequence joins TRBV7-9 and TRBJ1-5, with D hard to call. CDR3: CASSLDNNQPQHF. For the CDR3, the DNA is TGTGCCAGCAGCTTAGACAACAATCAGCCCCAGCATTTT.